This section outlines one T cell receptor beta chain sequence together with its context. Extracted RNA was reverse transcribed, and the resulting cDNA served as sequencing template. Sequenced by immunoSEQ multiplex PCR; TCRdb stores in-frame clones only, minus some. The table includes some 170,000 clones, roughly 50% detected once. The data belong to a study of CD8+ T cells in alopecia areata. Noted treatment: oral pan-JAK inhibitor, 5-10 mg twice daily. Germline V gene data show CDR1 as SGHDT and CDR2 as YYEEEE. Trimming removed 2 bases from V and 3 bases from J, with 11 bases in between. The CDR3 covers 14 residues.

This receptor was taken from a human donor with alopecia areata. V usage is TRBV5-6 and J usage is TRBJ1-1; D remains unclear. The source material was CD8+ T cells sorted from blood, sampled at week 24, from a patient treated with tofacitinib. The CDR3: CASSFQMRYTEAFF. CDR3 DNA sequence: TGTGCCAGCAGCTTCCAGATGAGGTACACTGAAGCTTTCTTT.